The 9 T cell receptor beta chains below come from one sample, sequenced in a study of blood T cell repertoires in COVID-19. TCRdb's copy holds only in-frame clones and misses some; the assay was immunoSEQ multiplex PCR. Altogether hundreds of thousands of clones are present, roughly nine tenths being singletons, with the ten largest covering roughly 7.4%. Specimen: peripheral blood. The receptors derive from a woman aged 50 to 60 with COVID-19, enrolled during active disease.

The J gene is TRBJ2-3, the V gene TRBV6-1, with TRBD2 matching 7 bases. The CDR3 spans 17 residues. In germline, CDR1 is MNHNS, CDR2 SASEGT. V was clipped by 4 bases and J by 6 bases; unmatched bases: 16. The CDR3 coding sequence is TGTGCCAGCAGTGCCGCGGGGGTAATCTCAGGCAGGGATACGCAGTATTTT. Translated: CASSAAGVISGRDTQYF.

This sequence joins TRBV18 and TRBJ2-3, with D hard to call. CDR3 length: 15 residues. Germline loops: CDR1 KGHSH, CDR2 LQKENI. Trimming took 2 bases from V and 1 from J, leaving 10 bases between them. The CDR3 region is CASSPEVWGTDTQYF. CDR3 nucleotides: TGTGCCAGCTCACCAGAGGTGTGGGGCACAGATACGCAGTATTTT.

The chain uses TRBV3-1 (or the pseudogene TRBV3-2) and TRBJ1-2; D perhaps matches TRBD1 (5 bases). The CDR3 has 15 residues. V was cut by 8 bases and J by 1 base, with 17 bases left in between. Germline CDR1 is LGHDT and CDR2 is YNNKEL (reference sequence). The CDR3 region is CASLGHGPFNYGYTF. As DNA, the CDR3 is TGTGCCAGCCTAGGACATGGCCCCTTTAACTATGGCTACACCTTC.

J is TRBJ1-5 and V is TRBV5-8, with D hard to call. The CDR3 totals 13 residues. The V end lost 4 bases, the J end lost 5 bases, and 10 bases lay between the germline ends. Germline CDR1 reads SGHTS; CDR2 reads YDEGEE. The CDR3 region has the DNA TGTGCCAGCAGCCGGGGATGGGATCAGCCCCAGCATTTT. Translated: CASSRGWDQPQHF.

The rearrangement links TRBV18 to TRBJ2-4, with 7 bases matching TRBD2. Per the germline V gene, CDR1 is KGHSH and CDR2 is LQKENI. The V gene end was trimmed by 2 bases and the J gene end by 5 bases; junction bases not matched to a gene: 3. CDR3 size: 14 residues. The CDR3 spells CASSPKRGENIQYF. CDR3 DNA sequence: TGTGCCAGCTCACCAAAGCGGGGCGAAAACATTCAGTACTTC.

CDR3: CASLTPNYGYTF. Written as DNA, the CDR3 is TGTGCCAGCTTAACTCCGAACTATGGCTACACCTTC. J is TRBJ1-2 and V is TRBV27; D remains unclear. Trimming stripped 8 bases from V and 2 bases from J, with 9 bases between. This CDR3 comprises 12 residues. The germline V gene encodes CDR1 MNHEY and CDR2 SMNVEV (reference sequence).

This chain connects TRBV25-1 to TRBJ1-1; 7 bases agree with TRBD1. Losses at the gene ends were 8 bases for V and 0 bases for J; bases not matched to a gene: 3. The germline CDR1 and CDR2 sequences are MGHDK and SYGVNS. The CDR3 runs 13 residues. CDR3 coding DNA: TGTGCCAGCGGGGACAGATTGAACACTGAAGCTTTCTTT. Translation gives CASGDRLNTEAFF.

This clone was picked up a small number of times. The chain carries TRBV11-2 and TRBJ1-1, with D possibly TRBD1 on 6 matching bases. This CDR3 has 14 residues. The V and J ends lost 1 base and 9 bases respectively, with 15 bases between them. The V gene's germline CDR1 is SGHAT and CDR2 FQNNGV. The CDR3 sequence: CASSLVGQKSKAFF. The CDR3, as DNA: TGTGCCAGCAGCTTAGTTGGACAGAAAAGCAAAGCTTTCTTT.

This clone was seen a few times. The chain is built from TRBV5-1 and TRBJ1-6, with D unresolved. The CDR3 consists of 15 residues. From germline, CDR1 is SGHRS and CDR2 YFSETQ. V was shortened by 6 bases and J by 3 bases, with 13 bases between the two germline ends. The CDR3 DNA reads TGCGCCAGCACCGATATAGGAGACTATAATTCACCCCTCCACTTT. Translating it yields CASTDIGDYNSPLHF.